This T cell receptor (delta chain) was documented in a study of γδ T cells in repeated Plasmodium falciparum infection. Across the whole study: The natural-infection arm compared Malian children under seasonal malaria with matched Australian children. Over about 600 days, donors received four mosquito-bite P. falciparum NF54 infections.

CDR3 length: 21 residues. Germline V lookup: CDR1 GEAIGNYY, CDR2 EKD. V lost 2 bases and J lost 3, with 25 bases in between. Both TRG and TRD chains were sequenced from each sorted sample. TCRdb repeated clone calling on the multiplex PCR reads with CATT. The data hold around 86,000 delta-chain clones, with more than 1.4% observed a single time. This clone was counted many times. TCRdb attributes to this sequence the protein of a much larger clone, which differs from the DNA translation at residue 9; a read error is likely, and the protein displayed is translated from the DNA. Bulk repertoires came from Vgamma9/Vdelta2+ or Vdelta2-negative gammadelta T cells flow-sorted from PBMC.

Sequences were obtained from gamma-delta T cells from blood. The chain links TRDV2 to TRDJ3, with a weak D call TRDD3 (6 bases). The J gene is not listed in TCRdb, so it was assigned here from a DNA match to germline. This sequence originates from a pool of human donors (malaria-infected and uninfected, not separated). The CDR3, as DNA: TGTGCCTGTGACAAGTTGATGGGGGGTACCAAAACGAACTGGGACACCCGACAGATGTTTTTC. Protein: CACDKLMGGTKTNWDTRQMFF.